Shown below are 23 T cell receptor beta chains from a single sample sequenced in a study of T cells after yellow fever vaccination. MiXCR, run by TCRdb on the 5' RACE reads, gives a single entry per CDR3 protein. The data hold nearly 300,000 distinct CDR3 sequences, with 7.5% to 9.5% observed a single time. Here the sequenced sample was CD4+ T cells sorted from PBMCs, taken 5 days after the yellow fever booster vaccination. Source of these receptors: a man aged 18 to 29 who received the YFV17D yellow fever vaccine.

In nucleotides, the CDR3 is TGTGCCAGCAGGGCGATGACAGGGGGGGACACTGAAGCTTTCTTT. Translating it yields CASRAMTGGDTEAFF. The V and J genes are TRBV6-6 and TRBJ1-1, with TRBD1 matching over 9 bases. The CDR3 is made up of 15 amino acids. V shed 6 bases, J shed 3 bases, and the junction held 8 bases outside the gene matches. Germline assignment: CDR1 MNHNY and CDR2 SVGAGI (reference sequence).

V usage is TRBV30 and J usage is TRBJ2-7, with D possibly matching TRBD2 (6 bases). V was cut by 0 bases and J by 0 bases, with 9 bases left in between. In germline, CDR1 is GTSNPN, CDR2 SVGIG (reference sequence). The CDR3 has 14 amino acids. CDR3 in amino acids: CAWSVGGTSYEQYF. Written as DNA, the CDR3 is TGTGCCTGGAGTGTCGGGGGTACCTCCTACGAGCAGTACTTC. The complete variable domain, with remaining parts taken from reference TRBV30 and TRBJ2-7, reads SQTIHQWPATLVQPVGSPLSLECTVEGTSNPNLYWYRQAAGRGLQLLFYSVGIGQISSEVPQNLSASRPQDRQFILSSKKLLLSDSGFYLCAWSVGGTSYEQYFGPGTRLTVT.

The chain links TRBV20-1 to TRBJ1-1; D may be TRBD1 (5 bases). The CDR3 is made up of 14 amino acids. The germline CDR1 and CDR2 sequences are DFQATT and SNEGSKA (reference sequence). Trimming took 3 bases from V and 4 from J, leaving 15 bases between them. The CDR3 sequence: CSASESGSTTEAFF. The CDR3 nucleotides read TGCAGTGCTAGCGAATCAGGGTCGACCACTGAAGCTTTCTTT.

There are many counts of this clonotype. This chain uses TRBV30 with TRBJ2-4; D remains ambiguous. Germline V CDR1 and CDR2: GTSNPN, SVGIG (reference sequence). Trimming took 4 bases from V and 0 from J, leaving 16 bases between them. The CDR3 consists of 16 residues. CDR3 in amino acids: CAWTPGSYLAKNIQYF. CDR3 sequence (DNA): TGTGCCTGGACCCCCGGGTCCTATCTAGCCAAAAACATTCAGTACTTC.

This clonotype was seen a handful of times. The chain uses TRBV20-1 and TRBJ1-1; 7 nucleotides align to TRBD1. The CDR3 sequence is 12 residues long. V was clipped by 7 bases and J by 11 bases; unmatched bases: 13. CDR1 and CDR2 (germline): DFQATT, SNEGSKA (reference sequence). In nucleotides, the CDR3 is TGCAGTGGGACGACAGGGACTGTAGCTGCTTTCTTT. Encoded protein: CSGTTGTVAAFF.

This clonotype was detected only a few times. The CDR3 DNA is TGTGCCAGCAGCCCAAGACTAGCGGTTGATGAGCAGTTCTTC. Protein product: CASSPRLAVDEQFF. The V gene is TRBV7-2, the J gene TRBJ2-1; 9 nucleotides agree with TRBD2. Germline loops: CDR1 SGHTA, CDR2 FQGNSA. The CDR3 sequence is 14 residues long. J gave up 8 bases and V 5 bases, and 7 bases lay outside the gene matches.

The gene calls are TRBV28 and TRBJ2-5; D ambiguous. V lost 2 bases and J lost 2, with 3 bases in between. The CDR3 runs to 12 residues. Germline CDR1 is MDHEN and CDR2 is SYDVKM. CDR3 loop: CASSLPQETQYF. The DNA for the CDR3 is TGTGCCAGCAGTTTACCGCAAGAGACCCAGTACTTC.

This clonotype occurred a few times. The chain is built from TRBV6-5 and TRBJ2-3; 7 nucleotides align to TRBD2. J gave up 0 bases and V 6 bases, and 12 bases lay outside the gene matches. The germline V gene has CDR1 MNHEY and CDR2 SVGAGI. This CDR3 has 17 amino acids. CDR3 sequence: CASSLGGGGISTDTQYF. The CDR3 DNA reads as TGTGCCAGCAGCCTTGGGGGGGGGGGTATAAGCACAGATACGCAGTATTTT.

This clonotype was picked up a small number of times. This chain uses TRBV7-2 with TRBJ1-1; D may be TRBD1 (5 bases). CDR1 is SGHTA and CDR2 is FQGNSA in the germline V gene. V lost 5 bases to trimming and J lost 6 bases, with 13 bases between them. The length of the CDR3 is 13 residues. CDR3 in amino acids: CASSNSGSSEAFF. CDR3 bases: TGTGCCAGCAGCAACTCAGGGTCTTCTGAAGCTTTCTTT.

This clonotype was counted at least ten times. The CDR3 spells CASSSQGAIYGYTF. CDR3 DNA sequence: TGTGCCAGCAGCTCCCAGGGGGCAATCTATGGCTACACCTTC. The rearrangement joins TRBV7-2 to TRBJ1-2, with 8 bases lining up with TRBD1. In germline, CDR1 is SGHTA, CDR2 FQGNSA. V gave up 4 bases and J gave up 4 bases; unmatched junction bases: 5. The CDR3 contains 14 residues.

This clonotype was counted between two and nine times. The chain carries TRBV16 and TRBJ1-1; 7 positions agree with TRBD1. Germline CDR1 KGHSY, CDR2 FQNENV. There are 14 residues in the CDR3. The V gene end was trimmed by 3 bases and the J gene end by 6 bases; junction bases not matched to a gene: 7. CDR3 sequence (DNA): TGTGCCAGCAGCCAGAGGGGAGGGGGCGCTGAAGCTTTCTTT. Translated, it gives CASSQRGGGAEAFF.

Many counts were recorded for this clonotype. The chain has TRBV4-3 and TRBJ2-1; perhaps TRBD2 as D (6 bases). The CDR3 consists of 16 residues. Germline assignment: CDR1 LGHNA and CDR2 YSLEER. The germline V and J ends were trimmed by 0 bases and 0 bases, with 9 bases remaining between them. CDR3 amino acids: CASSQDLGGSYNEQFF. The DNA for the CDR3 is TGCGCCAGCAGCCAAGATTTGGGGGGCTCCTACAATGAGCAGTTCTTC.

V and J are TRBV5-6 and TRBJ2-5; perhaps TRBD2 as D (6 bases). The CDR3 has 16 residues. CDR1 is SGHDT and CDR2 is YYEEEE in the germline V gene. The V and J ends lost 0 bases and 5 bases respectively, with 17 bases between them. In DNA, the CDR3 is TGTGCCAGCAGCTTGGCCAAAGGAGGGGTAATGGAGACCCAGTACTTC. Protein sequence: CASSLAKGGVMETQYF. The full variable domain, its missing parts supplied by reference TRBV5-6 and TRBJ2-5, is DAGVTQSPTHLIKTRGQQVTLRCSPKSGHDTVSWYQQALGQGPQFIFQYYEEEERQRGNFPDRFSGHQFPNYSSELNVNALLLGDSALYLCASSLAKGGVMETQYFGPGTRLLVL.

The chain employs TRBV2 and TRBJ1-5, with 7 positions matching TRBD1. Germline V gene lookup returns CDR1 SNHLY and CDR2 FYNNEI. V shed 8 bases and J 4 bases; nucleotides not matched to a gene: 8. This CDR3 region has 14 residues. CDR3 in amino acids: CASRGQVGNQPQHF. The CDR3 DNA reads as TGTGCCAGCCGAGGACAGGTTGGAAATCAGCCCCAGCATTTT.

The V and J genes are TRBV6-6 and TRBJ2-3, with a possible D match to TRBD2 (5 bases). V dropped 0 bases and J dropped 1 base, with 11 bases sitting between them. This CDR3 region has 16 residues. Germline values: CDR1 MNHNY, CDR2 SVGAGI (reference sequence). DNA for the CDR3: TGTGCCAGCAGTTACTCGCGAGGGCCTGGCACAGATACGCAGTATTTT. Translation gives CASSYSRGPGTDTQYF.

This chain connects TRBV6-1 to TRBJ1-3; D is ambiguous. Trimming pared 3 bases from V and 2 bases from J, leaving 11 bases between. This CDR3 is built from 15 residues. Germline CDR1 and CDR2: MNHNS and SASEGT. CDR3 nucleotides: TGTGCCAGCAGTGAGGATCGGTGGGCTGGAAACACCATATATTTT. It is translated as CASSEDRWAGNTIYF.

This chain joins TRBV5-5 and TRBJ1-1; D remains unclear. Germline assignment: CDR1 SGHKS and CDR2 YYEKEE (reference sequence). CDR3 size: 14 residues. V was pared by 6 bases and J by 0 bases, with 12 bases between. The CDR3 loop reads CASTQSWVNTEAFF. CDR3 sequence (DNA): TGTGCCAGCACCCAGAGCTGGGTGAACACTGAAGCTTTCTTT.

In this sample, this clonotype turned up a few times. The chain uses TRBV4-3 and TRBJ2-1; 10 nucleotides match TRBD2. This CDR3 region has 16 residues. Germline loops: CDR1 LGHNA, CDR2 YSLEER. J lost 8 bases, V lost 4 bases, and 11 bases had no gene match. The chain's CDR3 is CASSPTPSGGVDEQFF. The CDR3 nucleotides are TGCGCCAGCAGCCCTACCCCCAGCGGGGGGGTTGATGAGCAGTTCTTC.

The chain carries TRBV24-1 and TRBJ2-2; D is perhaps TRBD1 (5 bases). The CDR3 runs 13 residues. Germline CDR1 is KGHDR and CDR2 is SFDVKD. The germline V and J ends were trimmed by 5 bases and 6 bases, with 9 bases remaining between them. CDR3 amino acids: CATSARGPGELFF. The CDR3 bases are TGTGCCACCAGTGCAAGGGGTCCCGGGGAGCTGTTTTTT.

V and J are TRBV29-1 and TRBJ2-2, with D possibly being TRBD1 or TRBD2 (6 bases each). CDR1 is SQVTM and CDR2 is ANQGSEA in the germline V gene. V was clipped by 6 bases and J by 6 bases, with 23 bases between them. The CDR3 is made up of 16 amino acids. The CDR3 coding sequence is TGCAGCGTCGTGGGGAATGTGGGGGGCGCGGCCGGGGAGCTGTTTTTT. This sequence encodes CSVVGNVGGAAGELFF.

CDR3 in DNA: TGTGCCAGCAGCATGATTGGACAGATTCTTTATGGCTACACCTTC. Protein product: CASSMIGQILYGYTF. The chain couples TRBV6-2 or TRBV6-3 to TRBJ1-2; D is possibly TRBD1 (6 bases). Germline V gene data show CDR1 as MNHEY and CDR2 as SVGEGT. This CDR3 has 15 residues. V gave up 6 bases and J gave up 5 bases, with 19 bases separating them.

In its sample, this clonotype was seen many times. This chain uses TRBV7-2 with TRBJ2-3; 14 bases fit TRBD2. The CDR3 has 16 residues. The V gene's germline CDR1 is SGHTA and CDR2 FQGNSA. V lost 6 bases and J lost 5; bases outside the gene matches: 7. CDR3 sequence: CASRRLAGGPEDTQYF. CDR3 DNA: TGTGCCAGCAGGCGACTAGCGGGGGGGCCGGAAGATACGCAGTATTTT.

The chain is built from TRBV20-1 and TRBJ1-5; a possible D gene is TRBD1 (5 bases). The CDR3 covers 12 residues. Germline CDR1 and CDR2: DFQATT and SNEGSKA (reference sequence). The germline V and J ends were trimmed by 3 bases and 5 bases, with 8 bases remaining between them. CDR3 sequence: CSARWGYQPQHF. The DNA of the CDR3 is TGCAGTGCTAGGTGGGGGTATCAGCCCCAGCATTTT.